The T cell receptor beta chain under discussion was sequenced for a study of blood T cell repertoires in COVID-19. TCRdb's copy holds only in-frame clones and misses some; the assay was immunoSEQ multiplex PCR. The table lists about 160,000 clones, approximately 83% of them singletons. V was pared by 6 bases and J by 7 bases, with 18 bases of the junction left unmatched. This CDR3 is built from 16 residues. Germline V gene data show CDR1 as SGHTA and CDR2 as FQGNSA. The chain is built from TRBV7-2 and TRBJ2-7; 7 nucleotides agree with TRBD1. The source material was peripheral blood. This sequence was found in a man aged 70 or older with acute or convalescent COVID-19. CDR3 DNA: TGTGCCAGCAGTTCCAGTTCACAGGGGTGGTACGGTGAGCAGTACTTC. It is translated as CASSSSSQGWYGEQYF.